This T cell receptor beta chain was sequenced during a study of CD8 T cells in ankylosing spondylitis. Study-wide results and limits: For ankylosing spondylitis blood, a TCR beta motif of 7 to 9 highly homologous variants appeared characteristic.

MiXCR was run by TCRdb on the 5' RACE reads, yielding one entry per CDR3 protein. The sample has hundreds of thousands of distinct CDR3 sequences, 12% seen once. The CDR3 is 13 residues long. With V trimmed by 5 bases and J by 8 bases, 6 bases remained unmatched. Germline V gene sequence: CDR1 SGHTA, CDR2 FQGNSA. Turning to this clonotype: What it binds is not known.

Sequencing input: blood, either unsorted or a sorted T cell fraction (not recorded which). The rearrangement links TRBV7-2 to TRBJ1-2; 9 bases map to TRBD1. The receptor's source is a male donor with ankylosing spondylitis. The CDR3 region has the DNA TGTGCCAGCAGCGAGCGGACAGGGGCCGGCTACACCTTC. As protein: CASSERTGAGYTF.